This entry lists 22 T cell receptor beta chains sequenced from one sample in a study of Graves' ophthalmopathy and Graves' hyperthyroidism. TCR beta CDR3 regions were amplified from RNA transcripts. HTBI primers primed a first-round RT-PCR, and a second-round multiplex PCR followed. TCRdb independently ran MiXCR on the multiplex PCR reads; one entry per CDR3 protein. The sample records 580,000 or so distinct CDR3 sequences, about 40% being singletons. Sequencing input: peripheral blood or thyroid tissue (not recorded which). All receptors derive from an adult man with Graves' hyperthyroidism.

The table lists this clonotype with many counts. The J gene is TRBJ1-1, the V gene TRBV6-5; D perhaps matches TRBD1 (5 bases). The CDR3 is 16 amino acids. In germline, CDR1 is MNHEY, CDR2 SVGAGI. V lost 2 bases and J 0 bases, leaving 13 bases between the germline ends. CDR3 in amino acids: CASSYGRGRLNTEAFF. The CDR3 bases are TGTGCCAGCAGTTACGGGAGGGGTCGCCTGAACACTGAAGCTTTCTTT.

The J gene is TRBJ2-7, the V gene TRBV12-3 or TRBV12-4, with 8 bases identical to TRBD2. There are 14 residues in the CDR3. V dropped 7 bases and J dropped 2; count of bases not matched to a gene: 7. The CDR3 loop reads CASKPGGITYEQYF. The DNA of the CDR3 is TGTGCCAGCAAGCCGGGAGGGATCACCTACGAGCAGTACTTC.

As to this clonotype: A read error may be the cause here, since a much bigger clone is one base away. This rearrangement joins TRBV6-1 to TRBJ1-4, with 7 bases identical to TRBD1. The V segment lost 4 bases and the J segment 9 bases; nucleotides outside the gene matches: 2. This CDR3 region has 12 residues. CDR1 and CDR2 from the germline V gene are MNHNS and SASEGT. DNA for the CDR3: TGTGCCAGCAGTGGACAGGGACAAAAACTGTTTTTT. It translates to CASSGQGQKLFF.

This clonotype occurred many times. The CDR3 region is CASSLSVRNQPQHF. The CDR3 coding sequence is TGTGCCAGCAGTCTCTCGGTTCGCAATCAGCCCCAGCATTTT. The V and J genes are TRBV6-5 and TRBJ1-5; D is unclear. CDR1 MNHEY and CDR2 SVGAGI come from the germline V gene. V gave up 5 bases and J gave up 2 bases, with 10 bases separating them. The CDR3 has 14 amino acids.

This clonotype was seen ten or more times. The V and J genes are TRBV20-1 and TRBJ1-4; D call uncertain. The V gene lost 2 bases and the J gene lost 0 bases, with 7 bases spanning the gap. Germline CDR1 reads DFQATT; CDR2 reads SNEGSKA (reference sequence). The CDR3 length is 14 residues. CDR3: CSARTDATNEKLFF. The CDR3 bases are TGCAGTGCTAGAACAGATGCAACTAATGAAAAACTGTTTTTT.

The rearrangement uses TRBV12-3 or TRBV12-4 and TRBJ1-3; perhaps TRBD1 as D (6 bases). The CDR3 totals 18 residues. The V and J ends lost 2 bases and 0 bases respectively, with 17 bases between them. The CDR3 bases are TGTGCCAGCAGTTTACAAGGCAGGGGATCTGGCTCTGGAAACACCATATATTTT. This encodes CASSLQGRGSGSGNTIYF.

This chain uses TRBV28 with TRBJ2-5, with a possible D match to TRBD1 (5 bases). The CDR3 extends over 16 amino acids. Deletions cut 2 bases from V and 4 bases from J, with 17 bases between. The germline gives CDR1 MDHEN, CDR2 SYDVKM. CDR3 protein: CASSLQGIVKGETQYF. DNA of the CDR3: TGTGCCAGCAGTTTACAGGGCATAGTAAAGGGAGAGACCCAGTACTTC.

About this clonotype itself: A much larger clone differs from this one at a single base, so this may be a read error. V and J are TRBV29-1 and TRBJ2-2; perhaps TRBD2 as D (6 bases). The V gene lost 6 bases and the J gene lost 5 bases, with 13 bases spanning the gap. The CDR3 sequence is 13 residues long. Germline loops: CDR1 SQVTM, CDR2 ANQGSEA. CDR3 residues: CSVYGGGTGELFF. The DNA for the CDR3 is TGCAGCGTGTACGGGGGAGGTACCGGGGAGCTGTTTTTT.

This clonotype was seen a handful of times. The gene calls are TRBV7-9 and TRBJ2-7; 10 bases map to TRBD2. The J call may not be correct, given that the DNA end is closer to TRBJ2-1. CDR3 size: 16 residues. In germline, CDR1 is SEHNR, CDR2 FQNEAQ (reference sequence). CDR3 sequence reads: CASSPSGLAGVREQFF. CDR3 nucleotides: TGTGCCAGCAGCCCTTCAGGGCTAGCGGGAGTCCGAGAGCAGTTCTTC.

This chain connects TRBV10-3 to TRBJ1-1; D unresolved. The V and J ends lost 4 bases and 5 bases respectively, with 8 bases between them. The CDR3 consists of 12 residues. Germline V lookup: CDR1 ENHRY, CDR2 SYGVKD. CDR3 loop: CAISVYGTEAFF. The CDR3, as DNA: TGTGCCATCAGTGTATACGGGACTGAAGCTTTCTTT.

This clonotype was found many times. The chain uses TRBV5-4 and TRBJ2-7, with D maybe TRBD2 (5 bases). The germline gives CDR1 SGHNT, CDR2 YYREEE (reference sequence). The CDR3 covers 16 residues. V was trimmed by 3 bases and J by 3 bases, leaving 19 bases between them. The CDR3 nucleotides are TGTGCCAGCAGCTCGTTCGGGCTGAGAGGGTACTACGAGCAGTACTTC. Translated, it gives CASSSFGLRGYYEQYF.

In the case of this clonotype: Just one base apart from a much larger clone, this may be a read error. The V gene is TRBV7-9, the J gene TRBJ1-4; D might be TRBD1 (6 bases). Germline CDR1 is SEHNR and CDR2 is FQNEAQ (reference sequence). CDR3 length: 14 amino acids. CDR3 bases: TGTGCCAGCAGCGTCCGGGACAATAATGAAAGACTGTTTTTT. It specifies CASSVRDNNERLFF.

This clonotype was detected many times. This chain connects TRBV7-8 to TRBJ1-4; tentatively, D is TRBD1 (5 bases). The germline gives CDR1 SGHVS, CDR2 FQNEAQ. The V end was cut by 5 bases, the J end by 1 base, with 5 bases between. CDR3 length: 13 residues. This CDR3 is CASSGGTNEKLFF. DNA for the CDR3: TGTGCCAGCAGCGGGGGAACTAATGAAAAACTGTTTTTT. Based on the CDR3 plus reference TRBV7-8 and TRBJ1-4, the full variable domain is GAGVSQSPRYKVAKRGQDVALRCDPISGHVSLFWYQQALGQGPEFLTYFQNEAQLDKSGLPSDRFFAERPEGSVSTLKIQRTQQEDSAVYLCASSGGTNEKLFFGSGTQLSVL.

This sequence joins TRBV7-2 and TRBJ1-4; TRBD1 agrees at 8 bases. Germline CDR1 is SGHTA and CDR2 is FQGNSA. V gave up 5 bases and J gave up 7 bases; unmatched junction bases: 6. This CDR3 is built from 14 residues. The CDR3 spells CASSLRTGSEKLFF. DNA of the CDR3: TGTGCCAGCAGCCTTAGGACAGGGTCTGAAAAACTGTTTTTT.

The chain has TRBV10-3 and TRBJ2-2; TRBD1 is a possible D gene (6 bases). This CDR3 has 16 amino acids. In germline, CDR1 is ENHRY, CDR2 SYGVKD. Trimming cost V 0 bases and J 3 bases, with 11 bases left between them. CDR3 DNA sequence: TGTGCCATCAGTGAGTCGAAGGGGGTTGACACCGGGGAGCTGTTTTTT. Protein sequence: CAISESKGVDTGELFF.

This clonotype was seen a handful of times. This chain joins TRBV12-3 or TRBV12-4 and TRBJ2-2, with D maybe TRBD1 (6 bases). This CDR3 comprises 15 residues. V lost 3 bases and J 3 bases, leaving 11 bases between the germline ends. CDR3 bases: TGTGCCAGCAGTTTTTGGGGGCGCGACACCGGGGAGCTGTTTTTT. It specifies CASSFWGRDTGELFF.

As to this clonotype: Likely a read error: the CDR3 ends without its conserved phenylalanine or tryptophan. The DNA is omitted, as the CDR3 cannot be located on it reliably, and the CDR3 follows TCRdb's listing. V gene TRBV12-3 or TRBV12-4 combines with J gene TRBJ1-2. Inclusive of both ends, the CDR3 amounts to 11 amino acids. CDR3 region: CASSLWTSGTY.

The CDR3 DNA reads as TGCAGCGTTGAAGCAGGGGGCGTATTTAACTATGGCTACACCTTC. The encoded protein is CSVEAGGVFNYGYTF. The genes are TRBV29-1 and TRBJ1-2; 8 nucleotides align to TRBD1. The germline V gene encodes CDR1 SQVTM and CDR2 ANQGSEA. The CDR3 has 15 amino acids. The V and J ends lost 1 base and 1 base, in that order; junction bases with no gene match: 5.

The CDR3 coding sequence is TGCAGTGCTAGAGCGGGGACTACCCTCACAGATACGCAGTATTTT. It specifies CSARAGTTLTDTQYF. V is TRBV20-1 and J is TRBJ2-3; TRBD2 matches at 7 bases. CDR3 length: 15 residues. Germline lookup yields CDR1 DFQATT and CDR2 SNEGSKA (reference sequence). The ends lost 1 base at V and 2 bases at J; junction bases unmatched: 6.

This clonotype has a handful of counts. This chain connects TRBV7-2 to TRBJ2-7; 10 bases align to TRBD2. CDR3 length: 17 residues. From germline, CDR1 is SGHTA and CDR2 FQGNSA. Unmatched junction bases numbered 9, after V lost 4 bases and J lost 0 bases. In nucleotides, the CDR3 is TGTGCCAGCAGCTCTGTCGGTCCTAGCGGGAGCTCCTACGAGCAGTACTTC. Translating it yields CASSSVGPSGSSYEQYF.

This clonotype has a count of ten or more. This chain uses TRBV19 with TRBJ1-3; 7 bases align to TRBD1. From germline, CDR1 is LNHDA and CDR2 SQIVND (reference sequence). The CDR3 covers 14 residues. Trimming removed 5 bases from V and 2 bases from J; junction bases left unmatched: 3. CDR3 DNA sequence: TGTGCCAGTAGTGCGACAGGGACTGGAAACACCATATATTTT. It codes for CASSATGTGNTIYF.

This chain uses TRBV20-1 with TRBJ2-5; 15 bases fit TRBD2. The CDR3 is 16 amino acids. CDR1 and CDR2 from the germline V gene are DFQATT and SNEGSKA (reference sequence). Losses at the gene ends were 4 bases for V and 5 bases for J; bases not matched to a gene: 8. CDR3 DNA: TGCAGTGCTAAAGGGACTAGCGGGGGGTCGCGGGAGACCCAGTACTTC. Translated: CSAKGTSGGSRETQYF.